The clone carrying this T cell receptor (beta chain) has just a few counts. Germline V CDR1 and CDR2: LGHNA, YSLEER. Trimming pared 0 bases from V and 6 bases from J, leaving 12 bases between. This CDR3 region has 14 residues. This record comes from a study of human T cells and chemical hapten exposure. The time point here: patch test 3, about 24 weeks after DPC sensitization. Treatment of the sample: therapeutic diphenylcyclopropenone sensitization with weekly scalp DPC. At every patch-test visit, blood was drawn before the patch test was applied. TCRdb re-derived calls from the RACE reads in MiXCR, one entry per CDR3 protein. The sample yields 110,000 or so distinct CDR3 sequences, nearly 35% seen once.

V usage is TRBV4-3 and J usage is TRBJ2-7; maybe TRBD1 (5 bases). The specimen was whole blood, collected in connection with sensitization to the hapten diphenylcyclopropenone (DPC). This receptor was taken from a man aged 40-49 years with alopecia areata. Some clones in this sample may be carry-over from other donors' samples. DNA for the CDR3: TGCGCCAGCAGCCAAGACGCAGGGTGGGGCGAGCAGTACTTC. It codes for CASSQDAGWGEQYF.